This record covers a single TCR beta chain. The data derive from a study of blood T cell repertoires in COVID-19. Overall study: T cells, B-cell-depleted T cells, or PBMCs provided the cDNA or gDNA that served as material.

TCRdb keeps only in-frame clones here, not all; method: immunoSEQ multiplex PCR. The sample contains roughly 330,000 clones, about 89% of which appear only once. The sample comprised PBMCs or T cells enriched from blood (not recorded which). The TCR comes from a woman in her 30s who had recovered from COVID-19.

The CDR3 nucleotides read TGCAGTGCTAGTCTGGGGCGGGGGACAGATACGCAGTATTTT. This translates into CSASLGRGTDTQYF. The chain uses TRBV20-1 and TRBJ2-3; TRBD2 matches 7 bases. Losses at the gene ends were 3 bases for V and 3 bases for J; bases not matched to a gene: 6. This CDR3 has 14 amino acids. CDR1 and CDR2 from the germline V gene are DFQATT and SNEGSKA (reference sequence).